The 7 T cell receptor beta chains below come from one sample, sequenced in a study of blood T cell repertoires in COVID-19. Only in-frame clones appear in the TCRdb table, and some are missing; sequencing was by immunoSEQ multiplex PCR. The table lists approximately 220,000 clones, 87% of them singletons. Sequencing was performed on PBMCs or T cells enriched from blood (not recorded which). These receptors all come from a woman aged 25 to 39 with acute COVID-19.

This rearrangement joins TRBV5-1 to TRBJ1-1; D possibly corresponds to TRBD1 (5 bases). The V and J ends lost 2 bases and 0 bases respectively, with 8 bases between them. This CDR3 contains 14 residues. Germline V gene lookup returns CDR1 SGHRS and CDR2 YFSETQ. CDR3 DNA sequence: TGCGCCAGCAGCTTTGGACAAATGAACACTGAAGCTTTCTTT. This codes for CASSFGQMNTEAFF.

CDR3 bases: TGCAGTGCTACAGCGTCCTACGAGCAGTACTTC. Amino acids: CSATASYEQYF. The chain uses TRBV20-1 and TRBJ2-7; D unclear. CDR3 length: 11 amino acids. V was cut by 4 bases and J by 1 base, with 5 bases left in between. Germline V CDR1 and CDR2: DFQATT, SNEGSKA (reference sequence).

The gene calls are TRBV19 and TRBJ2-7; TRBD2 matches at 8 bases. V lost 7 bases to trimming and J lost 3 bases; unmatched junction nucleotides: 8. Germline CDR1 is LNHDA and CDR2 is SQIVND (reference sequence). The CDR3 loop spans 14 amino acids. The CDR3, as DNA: TGTGCCAGTACTAAAGCGGGGGACCTCTACGAGCAGTACTTC. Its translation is CASTKAGDLYEQYF.

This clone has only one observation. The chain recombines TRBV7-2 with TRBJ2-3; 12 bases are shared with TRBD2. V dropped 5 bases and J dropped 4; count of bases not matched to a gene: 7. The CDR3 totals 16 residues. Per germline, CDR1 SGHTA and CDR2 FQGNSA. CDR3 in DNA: TGTGCCAGCAGCCTTGCTAGCGGGGGGGTGTCAGATACGCAGTATTTT. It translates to CASSLASGGVSDTQYF. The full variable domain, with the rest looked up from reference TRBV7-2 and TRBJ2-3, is GAGVSQSPSNKVTEKGKDVELRCDPISGHTALYWYRQSLGQGLEFLIYFQGNSAPDKSGLPSDRFSAERTGGSVSTLTIQRTQQEDSAVYLCASSLASGGVSDTQYFGPGTRLTVL.

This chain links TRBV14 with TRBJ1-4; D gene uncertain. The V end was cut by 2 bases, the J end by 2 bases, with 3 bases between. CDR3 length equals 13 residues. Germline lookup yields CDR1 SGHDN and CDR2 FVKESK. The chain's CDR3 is CASSQRTNEKLFF. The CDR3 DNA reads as TGTGCCAGCAGCCAACGGACTAATGAAAAACTGTTTTTT.

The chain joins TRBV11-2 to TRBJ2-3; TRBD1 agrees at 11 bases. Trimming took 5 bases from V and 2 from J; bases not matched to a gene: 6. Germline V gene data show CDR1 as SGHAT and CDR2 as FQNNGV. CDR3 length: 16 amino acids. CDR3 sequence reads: CASSPGQGAHTDTQYF. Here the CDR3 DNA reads TGTGCCAGCAGCCCAGGACAGGGGGCCCACACAGATACGCAGTATTTT.

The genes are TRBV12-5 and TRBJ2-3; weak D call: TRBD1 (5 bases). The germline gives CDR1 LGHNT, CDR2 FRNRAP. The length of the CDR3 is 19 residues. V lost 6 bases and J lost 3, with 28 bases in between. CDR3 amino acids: CASGPVWGPDLKKTDTQYF. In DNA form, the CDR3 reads TGTGCTAGTGGCCCTGTTTGGGGCCCCGACTTGAAAAAAACAGATACGCAGTATTTT.